This T cell receptor beta chain stems from a study of cytomegalovirus exposure and HLA in healthy donors. The CDR3 contains 16 residues. Trimming removed 1 base from V and 3 bases from J; junction bases left unmatched: 5. Germline V gives CDR1 WSHSY, CDR2 SAAADI. PCR employed 60 Vbeta and 13 Jbeta primers. The method was immunoSEQ multiplex PCR; TCRdb's version includes in-frame clones alone and lacks a portion of them. The data hold 250,000 to 300,000 clones, with about nine tenths observed a single time. V usage is TRBV10-2 and J usage is TRBJ2-7; 11 nucleotides agree with TRBD2. The sequenced sample consisted of PBMCs. This clonotype was obtained from a girl aged 2 to 9 in good health and CMV-seronegative. CDR3: CASSEWGLAELYEQYF. CDR3 coding DNA: TGCGCCAGCAGTGAGTGGGGACTAGCGGAACTCTACGAGCAGTACTTC.